Sequencing of this T cell receptor (beta chain) was carried out in a study of blood T cell repertoires in COVID-19. Germline CDR1 is PRHDT and CDR2 is FYEKMQ (reference sequence). The length of the CDR3 is 14 residues. V lost 5 bases to trimming and J lost 5 bases; unmatched junction nucleotides: 8. Clones were read by immunoSEQ multiplex PCR, and TCRdb kept only the in-frame ones, dropping some. The sample lists over 200,000 clones; around 90% were seen once. This chain uses TRBV13 with TRBJ1-2, with 7 bases identical to TRBD1. The source of this sequence is a man in his sixties who had recovered from COVID-19. The sample comprised peripheral blood. The CDR3: CASSSGTAYYGYTF. The CDR3 DNA follows: TGTGCCAGCAGCAGTGGGACAGCCTATTATGGCTACACCTTC.